This entry is about one T cell receptor (beta chain). The target of this receptor is not known. No per-base quality is available; no much larger clone lies one base away. The data stem from a study of high-grade serous ovarian cancer treatment subgroups (dated by TCRdb to 2020 to 2022). The study in broad terms: Sequencing yielded a mean of approximately 15,000 reads and around 7,000 unique TCR beta rearrangements per sample. Each patient contributed one primary tumor and two metastatic tumor samples, giving approximately 91 samples in total. The study profiled TCR beta repertoires in high-grade serous ovarian cancer patients grouped by complete gross resection or neoadjuvant chemotherapy response under a laparoscopic triage algorithm. A cohort of about 30 patients was included: around ten with no residual disease after primary surgery (R0), around ten who were excellent NACT responders, and around ten who were poor NACT responders.

Tumor samples were collected prior to definitive surgery or chemotherapy. Genomic DNA was extracted by the MD Anderson Biospecimen Extraction Resource, and TCR sequencing was done by the MD Anderson Cancer Genomics Laboratory. Overall study results and their limits: The TCR repertoire analyses centered on CDR3, leaving CDR1 and CDR2 unanalyzed. Repertoire similarity between tumors from the same patient ranged from roughly 0.095 to 0.79, while tumors from different patients showed almost no similarity. TCR clonal relatedness was found to be positively correlated with neoantigen level and, by trend, with copy number variation and mutation load derived from whole-genome sequencing. Spatial information was not captured by bulk tumor TCR sequencing, so insight into HGSC tumor complexity and diversity was limited.

High-throughput TCR profiling via ImmunoSEQ was performed on the approximately 90 tumor samples. The original pipeline was this. Richness (unique productive sequences), clonality, evenness and relatedness were included as repertoire diversity metrics, and similarity between samples was assessed with the Bhattacharyya coefficient. In a sensitivity analysis, TCRs with fewer than two reads were excluded, and consistent conclusions were obtained. Held by TCRdb, this immuneACCESS table contains in-frame sequences only and omits some clones. Under half of the omission traces to an unresolved V gene where checked; the cause of the rest is unknown. V, J and clone size are taken as reported in that table, and D and trimming were inferred from the DNA itself. Within this sample are about 12,000 clones, with about nine tenths of them counted one time only. Approximately 3% of the sample is taken by the ten largest.

Sequences were obtained from tumor tissue. This TCR was sampled from a human donor with high-grade serous ovarian cancer.

The DNA sequence is given as TGTGCCAGCAGTGAAGGAGTCAACAGGGGTAGCAATCAGCCCCAGCATTTT. This encodes CASSEGVNRGSNQPQHF. In this chain, TRBV2 is recombined with TRBJ1-5; 7 middle bases align to TRBD1. From a lookup of the germline V gene, CDR1 and CDR2 are SNHLY and FYNNEI. Unmatched junction bases come to 6, with V trimmed by 1 base and J by 0 bases. From cysteine to phenylalanine, the CDR3 is 17 amino acids long. Only the CDR3 portion is preserved as DNA: 51 bases, with reading frame beginning at the first base.